This T cell receptor beta chain derives from a study of T cells in narcolepsy. Sequencing used immunoSEQ multiplex PCR; TCRdb keeps in-frame clones, though not all of them. The top ten clones hold under 1.5% of a sample with about 33,000 clones, 85% to 90% of them seen once. Germline assignment: CDR1 LGHNA and CDR2 YSLEER. The CDR3 length is 14 residues. This sequence joins TRBV4-3 and TRBJ2-5; perhaps TRBD2 as D (5 bases). Judging by the DNA end, TRBJ2-7 fits better; the J call may be wrong. Input material: CD45RA- memory CD4+ T cells from PBMCs. This clonotype was obtained from a human donor with narcolepsy. For the CDR3, the DNA is TGCGCCAGCAGCCCCGGTCAGCGGTCCTACGAGCAGTACTTC. Translated: CASSPGQRSYEQYF.